The following is a T cell receptor (beta chain) sequence with its context. Its antigen is unidentified. CDR1 is LGHDT, CDR2 YNNKEL, per germline (reference sequence). Trimming pared 1 base from V and 6 bases from J, leaving 7 bases between. The CDR3 consists of 13 residues. This record belongs to a study of T cell responses to AZD1222 COVID-19 vaccine. The study, taken as a whole, reports: Spike-wide vaccine-associated CD4 TCRs dominated at 160-218 and 743-854. Most donors were white British and more were female, and clonal diversity was possibly underestimated.

Using immunoSEQ multiplex PCR, the repertoire was profiled, and TCRdb retains in-frame clones only, with some absent. The repertoire holds tens of thousands of clones, with around 85% as singletons. The sequence derives from an adult in good health. This material consisted of peripheral blood, taken on day 0 of AZD1222 vaccination. V and J are TRBV3-1 (or the pseudogene TRBV3-2) and TRBJ2-1; D not certain. CDR3 DNA: TGTGCCAGCAGCCAAGTGGGAAGCAATGAGCAGTTCTTC. Translated, it gives CASSQVGSNEQFF.